This TCR beta chain came from a study of shared clonotypes between healthy human individuals. Study-level results: It was the few donors that limited the genetic and exposure-history diversity represented. The sole specimen, blood, was sampled, and tissue repertoires likely differ.

With regard to this clone: The antigen is not known.

Data came from immunoSEQ multiplex PCR; TCRdb stores just in-frame clones and leaves some out. The sample lists some 490,000 clones, almost 80% occurring once. CDR1 and CDR2 (germline): SGHTA, FQGTGA. The CDR3 length is 14 residues. The trim removed 2 bases at V and 9 bases at J, leaving 0 bases unmatched. The sample was PBMCs. The rearrangement uses TRBV7-3 and TRBJ2-1; 14 bases align to TRBD2. The TCR sequence derives from a woman aged 40 to 50 in good health. Some clones in this sample may be carry-over from other donors' samples. The CDR3 loop is CASSLGLAGGEQFF. The CDR3 DNA sequence: TGTGCCAGCAGCTTAGGACTAGCGGGAGGTGAGCAGTTCTTC.